This TCR beta chain was sequenced during a study of T cells in localized non-small cell lung cancer. Findings and caveats of the study: Heterogeneity is still possible, as just one tumor region was sequenced.

Libraries were prepared by immunoSEQ multiplex PCR; TCRdb keeps only in-frame clonotypes and omits some of them. The profile shows approximately 30,000 clones, 85% to 90% of them singletons. The germline CDR1 and CDR2 sequences are SGHKS and YYEKEE (reference sequence). The V gene lost 4 bases and the J gene lost 7 bases, with 20 bases spanning the gap. The CDR3 runs to 15 residues. On this clone itself: Its antigen remains unknown.

This sequence originates from a woman aged 35-75 years with stage I lung adenocarcinoma. The source material was peripheral blood, sampled before any cancer treatment. This rearrangement joins TRBV5-5 to TRBJ2-5; no reliable D call. CDR3 amino acids: CASSQETRPLGTQYF. The CDR3 DNA follows: TGTGCCAGCAGCCAGGAGACAAGGCCCCTGGGGACCCAGTACTTC.